This is a list of T cell receptor beta chains from one sample in a study of cytomegalovirus exposure and HLA in healthy donors. The data were produced by immunoSEQ multiplex PCR, yet TCRdb's version contains in-frame clones alone and is incomplete. There are approximately 40,000 clones in the sample; 66% occur only once, and around 18% lies in the top ten. Source material: PBMCs. The receptors originated from a man between 45 and 60 years old in good health and CMV-seropositive. Both conserved end residues are part of each CDR3.

cdr3_length	j_call	v_call	cdr3_aa
14	TRBJ2-1	TRBV7-9	CASSLGGGYNEQFF
15	TRBJ1-2	TRBV7-2	CASSFTQGQSYGYTF
15	TRBJ1-6	TRBV6-1	CASSDTSSYNSPLHF
16	TRBJ1-1	TRBV2	CASSVSRDRGNTEAFF
15	TRBJ2-1	TRBV4-2	CASRSERGVYNEQFF
16	TRBJ2-5	TRBV4-2	CASSREGTGTQETQYF
15	TRBJ1-2	TRBV28	CASSSSGTASYGYTF
13	TRBJ2-1	TRBV28	CASSLFRVTEQFF
16	TRBJ1-1	TRBV5-1	CASSTGQGVKNTEAFF
15	TRBJ2-7	TRBV5-4	CASSARTGSPYEQYF
13	TRBJ1-2	TRBV6-5	CASSYRGGQGYTF
13	TRBJ1-5	TRBV12-5	CASGFTSNQPQHF
14	TRBJ1-2	TRBV5-6	CASSLASVGYGYTF
15	TRBJ2-1	TRBV29-1	CSVERGTSVVNEQFF